This record concerns one TCR beta chain sequence. The record originates from a study of cytomegalovirus exposure and HLA in healthy donors. This CDR3 comprises 15 residues. The germline CDR1 and CDR2 sequences are SGDLS and YYNGEE. V lost 3 bases and J lost 5; bases outside the gene matches: 10. This PCR relied on a set of 60 Vbeta primers and 13 Jbeta primers. Measured with immunoSEQ multiplex PCR; TCRdb has only the in-frame clones, and not every one. The sample contains about 150,000 clones, 70% to 80% of which appear only once. The rearrangement links TRBV9 to TRBJ1-1; 7 bases agree with TRBD1. The sequence was collected from a man in his thirties or forties in good health and CMV-seropositive. The sample was PBMCs. The CDR3 DNA is TGTGCCAGCAGCGCACCGACAGGGAAATGGACTGAAGCTTTCTTT. Amino acid sequence: CASSAPTGKWTEAFF.